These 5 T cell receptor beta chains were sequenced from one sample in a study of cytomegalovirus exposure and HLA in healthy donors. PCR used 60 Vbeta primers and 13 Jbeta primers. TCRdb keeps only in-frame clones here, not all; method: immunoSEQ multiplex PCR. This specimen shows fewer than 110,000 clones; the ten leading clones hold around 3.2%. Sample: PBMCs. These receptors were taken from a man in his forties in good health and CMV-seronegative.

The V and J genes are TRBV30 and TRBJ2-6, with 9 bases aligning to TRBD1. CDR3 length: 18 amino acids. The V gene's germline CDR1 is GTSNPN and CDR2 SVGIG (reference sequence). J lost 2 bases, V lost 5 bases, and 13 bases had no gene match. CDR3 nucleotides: TGTGCCTGGTCTCTAACAGGGGGCGCGTTTGCTGGGGCCAACGTCCTGACTTTC. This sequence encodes CAWSLTGGAFAGANVLTF.

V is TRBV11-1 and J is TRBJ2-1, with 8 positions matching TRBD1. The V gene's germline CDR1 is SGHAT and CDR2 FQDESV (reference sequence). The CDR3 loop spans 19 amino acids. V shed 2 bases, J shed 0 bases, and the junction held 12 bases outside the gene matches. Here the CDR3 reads CASSLRPDRGPSSYNEQFF. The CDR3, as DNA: TGTGCCAGCAGCTTAAGGCCTGACAGGGGCCCTAGCTCCTACAATGAGCAGTTCTTC.

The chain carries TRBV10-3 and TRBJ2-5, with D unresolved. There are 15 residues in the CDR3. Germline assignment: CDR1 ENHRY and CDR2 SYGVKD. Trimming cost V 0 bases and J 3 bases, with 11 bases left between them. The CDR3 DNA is TGTGCCATCAGTGAGTCGATGGTGGCGGAAGAGACCCAGTACTTC. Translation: CAISESMVAEETQYF.

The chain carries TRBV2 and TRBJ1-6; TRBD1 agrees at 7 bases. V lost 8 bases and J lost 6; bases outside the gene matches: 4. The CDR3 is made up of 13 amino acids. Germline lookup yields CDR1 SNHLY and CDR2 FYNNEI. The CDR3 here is CASVDRSNSPLHF. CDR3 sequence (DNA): TGTGCCAGCGTGGACAGGAGTAATTCACCCCTCCACTTT.

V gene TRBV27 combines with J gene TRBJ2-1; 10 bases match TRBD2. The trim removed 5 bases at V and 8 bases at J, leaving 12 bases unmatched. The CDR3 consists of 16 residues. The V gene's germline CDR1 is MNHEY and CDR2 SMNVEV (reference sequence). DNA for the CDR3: TGTGCCAGCAGTCCCCGGGTAGCGGGGGGCGTGGATGAGCAGTTCTTC. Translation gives CASSPRVAGGVDEQFF.